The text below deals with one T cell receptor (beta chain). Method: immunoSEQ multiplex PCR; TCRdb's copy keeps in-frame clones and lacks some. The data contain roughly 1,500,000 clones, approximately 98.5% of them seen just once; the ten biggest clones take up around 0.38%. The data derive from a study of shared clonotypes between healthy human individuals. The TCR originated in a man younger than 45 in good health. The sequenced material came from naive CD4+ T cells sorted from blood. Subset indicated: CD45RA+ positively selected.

The DNA for the CDR3 is TGTGCCAGCTCACCAGGGACGAGGCATCAGCCCCAGCATTTT. This codes for CASSPGTRHQPQHF. The chain employs TRBV18 and TRBJ1-5; possible D gene TRBD1, 5 bases. Per the germline V gene, CDR1 is KGHSH and CDR2 is LQKENI. Between the trimmed V and J ends, which lost 2 bases and 5 bases, there was a span of 10 bases. There are 14 residues in the CDR3.